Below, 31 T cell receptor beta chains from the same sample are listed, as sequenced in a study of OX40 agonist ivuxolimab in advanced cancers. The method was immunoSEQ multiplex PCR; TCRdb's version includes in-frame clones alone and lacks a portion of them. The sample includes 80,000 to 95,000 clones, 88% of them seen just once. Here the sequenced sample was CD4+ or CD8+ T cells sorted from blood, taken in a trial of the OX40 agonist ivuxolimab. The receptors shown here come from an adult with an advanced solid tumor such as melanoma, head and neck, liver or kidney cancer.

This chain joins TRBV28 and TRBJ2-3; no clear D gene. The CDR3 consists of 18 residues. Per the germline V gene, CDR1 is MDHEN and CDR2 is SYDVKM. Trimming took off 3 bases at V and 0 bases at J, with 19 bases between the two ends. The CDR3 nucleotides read TGTGCCAGCAGTTTTGTCTTGCATACGGCAGCTAGCACAGATACGCAGTATTTT. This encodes CASSFVLHTAASTDTQYF.

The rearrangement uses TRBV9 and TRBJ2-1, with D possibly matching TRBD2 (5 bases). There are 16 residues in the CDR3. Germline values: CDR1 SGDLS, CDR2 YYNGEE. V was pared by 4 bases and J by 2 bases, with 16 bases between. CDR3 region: CASSPPSLATYNEQFF. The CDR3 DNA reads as TGTGCCAGCAGCCCCCCTTCGCTAGCCACCTACAATGAGCAGTTCTTC.

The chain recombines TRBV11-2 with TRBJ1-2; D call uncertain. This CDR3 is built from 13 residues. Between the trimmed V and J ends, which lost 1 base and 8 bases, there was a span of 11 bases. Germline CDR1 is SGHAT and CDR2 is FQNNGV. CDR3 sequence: CASSLAGSNGYTF. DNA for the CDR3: TGTGCCAGCAGCTTAGCAGGATCAAACGGCTACACCTTC. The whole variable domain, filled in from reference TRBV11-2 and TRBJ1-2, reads EAGVAQSPRYKIIEKRQSVAFWCNPISGHATLYWYQQILGQGPKLLIQFQNNGVVDDSQLPKDRFSAERLKGVDSTLKIQPAKLEDSAVYLCASSLAGSNGYTFGSGTRLTVV.

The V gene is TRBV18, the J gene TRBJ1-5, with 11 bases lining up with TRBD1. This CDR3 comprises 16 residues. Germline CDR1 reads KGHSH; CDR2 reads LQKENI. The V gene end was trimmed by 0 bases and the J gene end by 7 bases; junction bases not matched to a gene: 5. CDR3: CASSPPTGTGGQPQHF. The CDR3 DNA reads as TGTGCCAGCTCACCACCGACCGGGACAGGGGGGCAGCCCCAGCATTTT. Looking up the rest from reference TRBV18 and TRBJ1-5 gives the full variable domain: NAGVMQNPRHLVRRRGQEARLRCSPMKGHSHVYWYRQLPEEGLKFMVYLQKENIIDESGMPKERFSAEFPKEGPSILRIQQVVRGDSAAYFCASSPPTGTGGQPQHFGDGTRLSIL.

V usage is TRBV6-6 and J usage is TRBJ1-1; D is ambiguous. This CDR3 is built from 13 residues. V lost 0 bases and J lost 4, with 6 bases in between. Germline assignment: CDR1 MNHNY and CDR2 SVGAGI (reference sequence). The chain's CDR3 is CASSYSRVTEAFF. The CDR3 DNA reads TGTGCCAGCAGTTACTCAAGGGTCACTGAAGCTTTCTTT.

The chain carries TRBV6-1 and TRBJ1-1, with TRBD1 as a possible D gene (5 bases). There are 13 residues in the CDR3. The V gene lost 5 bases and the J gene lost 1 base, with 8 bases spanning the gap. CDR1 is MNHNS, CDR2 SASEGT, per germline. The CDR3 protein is CASSRQRNTEAFF. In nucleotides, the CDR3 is TGTGCCAGCAGTCGACAGCGGAACACTGAAGCTTTCTTT.

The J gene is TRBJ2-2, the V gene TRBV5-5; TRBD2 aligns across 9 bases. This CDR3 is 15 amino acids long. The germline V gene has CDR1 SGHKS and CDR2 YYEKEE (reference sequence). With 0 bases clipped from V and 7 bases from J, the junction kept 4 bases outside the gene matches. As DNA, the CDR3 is TGTGCCAGCAGCTTGGTGGCGGGAGGGAACGGGGAGCTGTTTTTT. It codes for CASSLVAGGNGELFF.

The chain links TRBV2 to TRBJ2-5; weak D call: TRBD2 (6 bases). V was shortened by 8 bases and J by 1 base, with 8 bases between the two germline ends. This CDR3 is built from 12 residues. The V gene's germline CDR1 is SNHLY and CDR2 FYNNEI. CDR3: CASGGIQETQYF. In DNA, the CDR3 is TGTGCCAGCGGCGGGATCCAAGAGACCCAGTACTTC.

The CDR3 nucleotides are TGCAGCGTTGAGGGGGGCCCTGATTGGGGCTATGGCTACACCTTC. Translation: CSVEGGPDWGYGYTF. The V call is TRBV29-1, the J call TRBJ1-2; D may be TRBD1 (6 bases). Per germline, CDR1 SQVTM and CDR2 ANQGSEA. The length of the CDR3 is 15 residues. The germline V and J ends were trimmed by 3 bases and 4 bases, with 18 bases remaining between them.

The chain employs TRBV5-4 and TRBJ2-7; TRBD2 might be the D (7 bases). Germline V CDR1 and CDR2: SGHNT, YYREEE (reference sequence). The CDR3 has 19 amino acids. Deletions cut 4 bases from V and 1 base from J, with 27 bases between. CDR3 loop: CASSITGRFTGASSYEQYF. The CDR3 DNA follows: TGTGCCAGCAGCATTACCGGGAGGTTTACGGGGGCAAGTTCCTACGAGCAGTACTTC. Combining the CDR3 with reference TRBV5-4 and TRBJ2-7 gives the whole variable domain ETGVTQSPTHLIKTRGQQVTLRCSSQSGHNTVSWYQQALGQGPQFIFQYYREEENGRGNFPPRFSGLQFPNYSSELNVNALELDDSALYLCASSITGRFTGASSYEQYFGPGTRLTVT.

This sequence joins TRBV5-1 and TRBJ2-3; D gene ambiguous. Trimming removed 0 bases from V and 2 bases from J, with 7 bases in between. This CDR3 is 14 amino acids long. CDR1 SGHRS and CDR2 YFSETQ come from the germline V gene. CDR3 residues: CASSLVVATDTQYF. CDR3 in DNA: TGCGCCAGCAGCTTGGTTGTAGCCACAGATACGCAGTATTTT.

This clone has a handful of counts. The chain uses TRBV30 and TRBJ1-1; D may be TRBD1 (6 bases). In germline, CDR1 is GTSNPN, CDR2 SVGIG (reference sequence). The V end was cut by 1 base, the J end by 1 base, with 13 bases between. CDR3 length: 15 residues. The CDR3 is CAWSALGQTNTEAFF. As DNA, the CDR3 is TGTGCCTGGAGTGCCCTCGGACAGACGAACACTGAAGCTTTCTTT.

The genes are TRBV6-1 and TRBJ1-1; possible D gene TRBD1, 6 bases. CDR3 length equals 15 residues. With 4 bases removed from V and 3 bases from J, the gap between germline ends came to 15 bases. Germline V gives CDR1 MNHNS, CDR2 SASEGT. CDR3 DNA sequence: TGTGCCAGCAGTGTAGGGGGACTGCCTGACACTGAAGCTTTCTTT. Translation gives CASSVGGLPDTEAFF.

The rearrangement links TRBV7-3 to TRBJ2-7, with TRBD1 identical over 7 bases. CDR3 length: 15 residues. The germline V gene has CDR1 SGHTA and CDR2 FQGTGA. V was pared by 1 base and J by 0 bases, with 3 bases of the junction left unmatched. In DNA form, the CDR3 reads TGTGCCAGCAGCTTAAGAGCAGGGGGCTCCTACGAGCAGTACTTC. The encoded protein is CASSLRAGGSYEQYF.

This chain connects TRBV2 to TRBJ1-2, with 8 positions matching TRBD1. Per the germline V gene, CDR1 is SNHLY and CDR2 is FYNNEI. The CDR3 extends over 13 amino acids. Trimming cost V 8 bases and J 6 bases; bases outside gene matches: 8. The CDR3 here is CASRTGLEDGYTF. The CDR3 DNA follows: TGTGCCAGCCGGACAGGGCTGGAAGATGGCTACACCTTC.

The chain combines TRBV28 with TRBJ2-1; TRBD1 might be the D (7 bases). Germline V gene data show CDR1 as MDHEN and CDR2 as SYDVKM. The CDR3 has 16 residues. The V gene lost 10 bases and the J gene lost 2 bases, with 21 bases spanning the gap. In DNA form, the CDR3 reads TGTGCCACCCAAAACGCGGGGCAGGGGGCCTACAATGAGCAGTTCTTC. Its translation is CATQNAGQGAYNEQFF.

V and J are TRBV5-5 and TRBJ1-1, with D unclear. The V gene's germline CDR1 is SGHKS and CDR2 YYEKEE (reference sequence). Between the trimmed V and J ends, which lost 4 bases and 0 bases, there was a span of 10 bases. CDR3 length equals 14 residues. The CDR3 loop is CASSLDGLNTEAFF. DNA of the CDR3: TGTGCCAGCAGCCTGGACGGACTGAACACTGAAGCTTTCTTT. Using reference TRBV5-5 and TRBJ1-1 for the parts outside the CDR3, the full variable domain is DAGVTQSPTHLIKTRGQQVTLRCSPISGHKSVSWYQQVLGQGPQFIFQYYEKEERGRGNFPDRFSARQFPNYSSELNVNALLLGDSALYLCASSLDGLNTEAFFGQGTRLTVV.

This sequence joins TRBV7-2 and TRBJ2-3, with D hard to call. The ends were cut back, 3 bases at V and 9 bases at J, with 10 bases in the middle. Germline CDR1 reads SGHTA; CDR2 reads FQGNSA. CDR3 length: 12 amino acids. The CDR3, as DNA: TGTGCCAGCAGCTTTGGGGATCGGACGCAGTATTTT. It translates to CASSFGDRTQYF. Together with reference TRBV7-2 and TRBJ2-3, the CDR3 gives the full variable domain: GAGVSQSPSNKVTEKGKDVELRCDPISGHTALYWYRQSLGQGLEFLIYFQGNSAPDKSGLPSDRFSAERTGGSVSTLTIQRTQQEDSAVYLCASSFGDRTQYFGPGTRLTVL.

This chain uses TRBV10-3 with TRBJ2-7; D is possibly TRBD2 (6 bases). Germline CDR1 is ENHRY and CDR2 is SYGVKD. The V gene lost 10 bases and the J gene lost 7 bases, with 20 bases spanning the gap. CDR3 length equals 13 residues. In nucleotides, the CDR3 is TGTGCCACCTCCCCGGGAGTTGAAGGAGAGCAGTACTTC. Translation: CATSPGVEGEQYF.

The CDR3 reads CASSLGGIYEQYF. The CDR3 nucleotides read TGCGCCAGCTCCCTGGGGGGGATCTACGAGCAGTACTTC. The rearrangement links TRBV5-1 to TRBJ2-7, with 7 bases matching TRBD2. With 7 bases clipped from V and 3 bases from J, the junction kept 7 bases outside the gene matches. Germline-derived CDR1 and CDR2 are SGHRS and YFSETQ. The CDR3 has 13 amino acids.

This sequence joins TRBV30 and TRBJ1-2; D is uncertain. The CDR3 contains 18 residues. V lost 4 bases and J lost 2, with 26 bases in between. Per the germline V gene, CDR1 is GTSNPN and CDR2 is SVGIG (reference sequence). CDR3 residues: CAWNKYGSLDYANYGYTF. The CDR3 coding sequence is TGTGCCTGGAACAAGTATGGGTCACTTGATTATGCCAACTATGGCTACACCTTC.

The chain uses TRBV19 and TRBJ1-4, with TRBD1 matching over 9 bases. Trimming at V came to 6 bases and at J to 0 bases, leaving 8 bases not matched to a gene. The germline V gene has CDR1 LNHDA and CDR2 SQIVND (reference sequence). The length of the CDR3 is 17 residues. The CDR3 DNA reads TGTGCCAGTAGCCCTTGGACAGGGGATGCAACTAATGAAAAACTGTTTTTT. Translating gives CASSPWTGDATNEKLFF. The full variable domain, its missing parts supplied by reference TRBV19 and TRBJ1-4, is DGGITQSPKYLFRKEGQNVTLSCEQNLNHDAMYWYRQDPGQGLRLIYYSQIVNDFQKGDIAEGYSVSREKKESFPLTVTSAQKNPTAFYLCASSPWTGDATNEKLFFGSGTQLSVL.

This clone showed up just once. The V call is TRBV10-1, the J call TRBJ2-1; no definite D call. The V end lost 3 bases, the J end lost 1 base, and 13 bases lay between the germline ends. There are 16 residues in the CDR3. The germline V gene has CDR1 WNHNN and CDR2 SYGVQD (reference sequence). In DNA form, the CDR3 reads TGCGCCAGCAGTGAAGGTAGAGTCTGGTCCTACAATGAGCAGTTCTTC. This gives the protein CASSEGRVWSYNEQFF.

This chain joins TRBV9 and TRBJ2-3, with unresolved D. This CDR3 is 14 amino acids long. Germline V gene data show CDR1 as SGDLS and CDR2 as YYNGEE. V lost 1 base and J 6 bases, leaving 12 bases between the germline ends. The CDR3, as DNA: TGTGCCAGCAGCGTATACCCGGCCCTCGATACGCAGTATTTT. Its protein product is CASSVYPALDTQYF.

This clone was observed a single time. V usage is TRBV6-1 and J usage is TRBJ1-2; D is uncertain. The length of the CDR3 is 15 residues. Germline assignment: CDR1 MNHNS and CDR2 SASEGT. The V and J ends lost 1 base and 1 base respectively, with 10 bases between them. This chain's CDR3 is CASSEGIGLNYGYTF. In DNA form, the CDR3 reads TGTGCCAGCAGTGAAGGGATAGGGCTTAACTATGGCTACACCTTC.

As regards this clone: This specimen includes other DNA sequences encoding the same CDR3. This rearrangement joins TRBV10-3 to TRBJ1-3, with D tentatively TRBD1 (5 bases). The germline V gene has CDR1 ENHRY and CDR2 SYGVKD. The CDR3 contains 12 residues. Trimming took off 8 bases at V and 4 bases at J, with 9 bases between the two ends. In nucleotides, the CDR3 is TGTGCCATCTCTAGACAGGGAAACACCATATATTTT. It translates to CAISRQGNTIYF.

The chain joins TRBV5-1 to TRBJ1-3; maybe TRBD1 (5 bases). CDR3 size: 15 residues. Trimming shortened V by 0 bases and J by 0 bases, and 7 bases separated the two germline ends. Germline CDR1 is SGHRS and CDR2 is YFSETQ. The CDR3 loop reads CASSLVGGSGNTIYF. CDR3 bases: TGCGCCAGCAGCTTGGTGGGGGGCTCTGGAAACACCATATATTTT.

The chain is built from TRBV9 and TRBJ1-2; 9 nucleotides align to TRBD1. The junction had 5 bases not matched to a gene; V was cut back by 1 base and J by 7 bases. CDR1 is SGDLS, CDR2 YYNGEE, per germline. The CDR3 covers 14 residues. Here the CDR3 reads CASSVRQGVGGYTF. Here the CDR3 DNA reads TGTGCCAGCAGCGTACGACAGGGGGTCGGTGGCTACACCTTC.

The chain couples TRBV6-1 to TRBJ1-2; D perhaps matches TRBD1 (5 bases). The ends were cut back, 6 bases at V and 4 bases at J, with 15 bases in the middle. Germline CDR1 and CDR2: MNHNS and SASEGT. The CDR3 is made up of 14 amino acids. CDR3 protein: CASSPSTAAYGYTF. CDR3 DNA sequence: TGTGCCAGCAGCCCCTCGACAGCGGCCTATGGCTACACCTTC.

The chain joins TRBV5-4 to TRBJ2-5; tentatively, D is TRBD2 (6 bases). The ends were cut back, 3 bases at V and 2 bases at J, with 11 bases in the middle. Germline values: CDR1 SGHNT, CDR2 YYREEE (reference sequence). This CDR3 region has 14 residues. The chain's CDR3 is CASSSGTVQETQYF. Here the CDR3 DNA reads TGTGCCAGCAGCTCCGGGACTGTTCAAGAGACCCAGTACTTC.

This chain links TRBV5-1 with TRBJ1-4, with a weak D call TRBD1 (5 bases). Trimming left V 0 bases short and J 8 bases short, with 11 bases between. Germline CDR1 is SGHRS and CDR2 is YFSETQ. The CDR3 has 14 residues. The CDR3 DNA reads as TGCGCCAGCAGCTTGGCCGGGGGACCCGAAAAACTGTTTTTT. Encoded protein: CASSLAGGPEKLFF.